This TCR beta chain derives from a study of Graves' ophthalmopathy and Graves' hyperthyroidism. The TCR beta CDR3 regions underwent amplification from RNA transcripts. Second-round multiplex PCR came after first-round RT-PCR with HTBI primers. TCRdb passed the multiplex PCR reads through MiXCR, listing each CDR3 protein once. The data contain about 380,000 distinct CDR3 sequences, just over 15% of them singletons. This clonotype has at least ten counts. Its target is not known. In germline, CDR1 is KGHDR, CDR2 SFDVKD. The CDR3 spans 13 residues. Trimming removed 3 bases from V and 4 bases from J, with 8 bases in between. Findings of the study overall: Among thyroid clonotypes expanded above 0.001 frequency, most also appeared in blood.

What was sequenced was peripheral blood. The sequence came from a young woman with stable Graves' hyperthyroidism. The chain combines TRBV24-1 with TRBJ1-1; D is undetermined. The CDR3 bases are TGTGCCACCAGTGATGCCAGGAGCACTGAAGCTTTCTTT. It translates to CATSDARSTEAFF.